Sequencing of this T cell receptor (beta chain) was carried out in a study of control samples from healthy donors and cancer patients. This CDR3 has 15 residues. V lost 1 base to trimming and J lost 7 bases; unmatched junction nucleotides: 4. Germline V gene sequence: CDR1 SEHNR, CDR2 FQNEAQ (reference sequence). Data came from immunoSEQ multiplex PCR; TCRdb stores just in-frame clones and leaves some out. The sample lists under 150,000 clones, about nine tenths occurring once. This clone was seen a single time. The sequence derives from a man aged 30 to 45 in good health. Sequencing input: blood. V usage is TRBV7-9 and J usage is TRBJ1-6; 7 nucleotides agree with TRBD1. The CDR3 spells CASSLGPGGNSPLHF. CDR3 in DNA: TGTGCCAGCAGCTTAGGTCCAGGGGGGAATTCACCCCTCCACTTT.